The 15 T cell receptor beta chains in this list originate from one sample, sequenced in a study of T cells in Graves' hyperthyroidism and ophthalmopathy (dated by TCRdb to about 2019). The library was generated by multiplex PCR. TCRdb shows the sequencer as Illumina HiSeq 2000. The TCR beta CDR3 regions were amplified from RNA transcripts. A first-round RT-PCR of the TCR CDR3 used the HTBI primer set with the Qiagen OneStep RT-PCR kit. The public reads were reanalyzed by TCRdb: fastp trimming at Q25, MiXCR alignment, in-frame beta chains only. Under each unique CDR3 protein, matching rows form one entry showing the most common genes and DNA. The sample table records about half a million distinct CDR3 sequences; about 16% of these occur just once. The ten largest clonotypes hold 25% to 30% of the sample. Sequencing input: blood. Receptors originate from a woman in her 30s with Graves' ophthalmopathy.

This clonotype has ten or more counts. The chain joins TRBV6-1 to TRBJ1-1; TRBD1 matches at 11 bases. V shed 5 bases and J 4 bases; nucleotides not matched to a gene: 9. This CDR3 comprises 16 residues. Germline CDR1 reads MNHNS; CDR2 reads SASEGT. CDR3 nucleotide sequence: TGTGCCAGCAGTTTGGGACAGGGGGTTGGTATCACTGAAGCTTTCTTT. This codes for CASSLGQGVGITEAFF.

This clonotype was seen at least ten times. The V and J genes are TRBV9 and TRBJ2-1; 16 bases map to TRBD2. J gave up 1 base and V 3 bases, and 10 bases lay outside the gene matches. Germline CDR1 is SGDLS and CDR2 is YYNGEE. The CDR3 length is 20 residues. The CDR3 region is CASSAGGGLAGGTSYNEQFF. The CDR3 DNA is TGTGCCAGCAGCGCCGGAGGGGGACTAGCGGGAGGGACTTCCTACAATGAGCAGTTCTTC. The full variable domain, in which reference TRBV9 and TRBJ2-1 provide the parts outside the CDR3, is DSGVTQTPKHLITATGQRVTLRCSPRSGDLSVYWYQQSLDQGLQFLIQYYNGEERAKGNILERFSAQQFPDLHSELNLSSLELGDSALYFCASSAGGGLAGGTSYNEQFFGPGTRLTVL.

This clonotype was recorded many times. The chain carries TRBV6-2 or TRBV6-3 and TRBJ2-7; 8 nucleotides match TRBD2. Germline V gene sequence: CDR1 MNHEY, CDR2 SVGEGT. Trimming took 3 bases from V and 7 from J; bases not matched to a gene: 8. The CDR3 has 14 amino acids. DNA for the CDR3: TGTGCCAGCAGTTATACTAGCGGAATTAAGGAGCAGTACTTC. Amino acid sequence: CASSYTSGIKEQYF.

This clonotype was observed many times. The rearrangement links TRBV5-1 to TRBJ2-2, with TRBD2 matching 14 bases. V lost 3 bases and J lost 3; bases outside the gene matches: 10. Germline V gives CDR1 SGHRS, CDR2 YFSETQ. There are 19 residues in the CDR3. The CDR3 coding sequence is TGCGCCAGCAGCTCCACGGGACTAGCGGGAGTCTCACACACCGGGGAGCTGTTTTTT. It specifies CASSSTGLAGVSHTGELFF. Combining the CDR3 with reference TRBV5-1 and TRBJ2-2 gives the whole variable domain KAGVTQTPRYLIKTRGQQVTLSCSPISGHRSVSWYQQTPGQGLQFLFEYFSETQRNKGNFPGRFSGRQFSNSRSEMNVSTLELGDSALYLCASSSTGLAGVSHTGELFFGEGSRLTVL.

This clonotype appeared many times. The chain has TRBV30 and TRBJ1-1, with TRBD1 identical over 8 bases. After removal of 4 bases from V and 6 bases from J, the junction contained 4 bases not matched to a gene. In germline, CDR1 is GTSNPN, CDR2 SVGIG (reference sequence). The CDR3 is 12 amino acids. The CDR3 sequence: CAWNQGAPEAFF. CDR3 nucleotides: TGTGCCTGGAATCAGGGGGCCCCTGAAGCTTTCTTT.

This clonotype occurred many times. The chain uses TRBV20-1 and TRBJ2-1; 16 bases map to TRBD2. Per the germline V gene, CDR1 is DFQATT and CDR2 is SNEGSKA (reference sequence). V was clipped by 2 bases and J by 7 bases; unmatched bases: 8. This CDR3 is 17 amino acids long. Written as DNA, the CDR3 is TGCAGTGCTAGACTAGGGACTAGCGGGAGGGCCGGGAATGAGCAGTTCTTC. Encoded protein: CSARLGTSGRAGNEQFF.

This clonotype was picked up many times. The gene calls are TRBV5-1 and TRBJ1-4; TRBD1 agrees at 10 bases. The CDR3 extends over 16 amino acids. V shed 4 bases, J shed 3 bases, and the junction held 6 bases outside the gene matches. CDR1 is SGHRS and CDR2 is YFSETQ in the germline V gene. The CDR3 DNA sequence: TGCGCCAGCAGCAAGACAGGGGGCGCGGCTAATGAAAAACTGTTTTTT. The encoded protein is CASSKTGGAANEKLFF.

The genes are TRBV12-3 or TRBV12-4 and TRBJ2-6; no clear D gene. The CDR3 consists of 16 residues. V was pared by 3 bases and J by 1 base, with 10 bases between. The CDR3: CASSFVVPSGANVLTF. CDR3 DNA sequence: TGTGCCAGCAGTTTTGTAGTTCCGTCTGGGGCCAACGTCCTGACTTTC.

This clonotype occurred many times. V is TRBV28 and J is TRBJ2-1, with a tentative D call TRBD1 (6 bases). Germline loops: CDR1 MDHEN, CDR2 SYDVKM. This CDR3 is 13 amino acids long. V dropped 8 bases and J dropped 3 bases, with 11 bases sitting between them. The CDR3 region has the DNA TGTGCCAGCGAAACAGGGTACTACAATGAGCAGTTCTTC. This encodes CASETGYYNEQFF.

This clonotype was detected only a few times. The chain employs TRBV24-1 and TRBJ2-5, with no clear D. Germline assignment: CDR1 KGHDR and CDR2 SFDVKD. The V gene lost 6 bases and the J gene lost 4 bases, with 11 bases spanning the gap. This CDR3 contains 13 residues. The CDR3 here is CATSSSSLETQYF. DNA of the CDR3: TGTGCCACCAGTAGTAGCTCGTTAGAGACCCAGTACTTC.

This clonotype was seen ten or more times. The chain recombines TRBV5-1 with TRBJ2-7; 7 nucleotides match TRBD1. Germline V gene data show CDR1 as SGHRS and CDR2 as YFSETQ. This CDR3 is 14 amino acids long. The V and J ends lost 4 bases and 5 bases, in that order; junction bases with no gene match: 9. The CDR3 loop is CASSRMTGIDEQYF. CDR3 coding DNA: TGCGCCAGCAGCCGCATGACAGGGATCGACGAGCAGTACTTC.

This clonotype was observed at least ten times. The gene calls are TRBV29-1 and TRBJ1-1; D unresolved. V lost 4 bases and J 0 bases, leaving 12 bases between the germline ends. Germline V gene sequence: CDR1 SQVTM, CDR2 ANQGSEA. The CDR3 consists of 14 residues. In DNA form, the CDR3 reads TGCAGCGTTGTCCTCCAGGCCGTGAACACTGAAGCTTTCTTT. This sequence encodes CSVVLQAVNTEAFF.

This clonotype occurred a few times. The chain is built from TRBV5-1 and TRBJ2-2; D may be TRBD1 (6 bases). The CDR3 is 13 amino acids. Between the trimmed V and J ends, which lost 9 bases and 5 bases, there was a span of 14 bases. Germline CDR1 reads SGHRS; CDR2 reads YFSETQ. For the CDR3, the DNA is TGCGCCACCTCGATCAGGGGTACCGGGGAGCTGTTTTTT. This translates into CATSIRGTGELFF.

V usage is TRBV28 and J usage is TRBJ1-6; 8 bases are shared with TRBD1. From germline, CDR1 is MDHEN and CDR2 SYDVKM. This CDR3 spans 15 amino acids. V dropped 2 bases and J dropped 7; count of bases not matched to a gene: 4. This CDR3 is CASSLAGTGNSPLHF. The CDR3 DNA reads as TGTGCCAGCAGTTTAGCCGGGACAGGAAATTCACCCCTCCACTTT.

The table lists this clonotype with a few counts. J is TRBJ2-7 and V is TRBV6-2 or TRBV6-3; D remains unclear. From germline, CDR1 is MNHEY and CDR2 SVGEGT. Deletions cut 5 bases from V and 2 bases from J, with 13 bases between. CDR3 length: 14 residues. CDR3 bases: TGTGCCAGCAGTAAACCTCCGCCCCCCTACGAGCAGTACTTC. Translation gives CASSKPPPPYEQYF.